Listed below are T cell receptor beta chains from one sample, sequenced in a study of blood T cell repertoires in COVID-19. Data came from immunoSEQ multiplex PCR; TCRdb stores just in-frame clones and leaves some out. The table lists over 450,000 clones, roughly nine tenths of them singletons, with approximately 0.9% in the top ten. The sample consisted of peripheral blood. The receptor set was obtained from a man in his late teens or twenties with COVID-19, enrolled during active disease. Both conserved end residues are part of each CDR3. Each record gives: clone size, D gene, V gene, CDR3 length, J gene, CDR3 DNA, CDR3 protein. D genes are given only for firm matches. Clone size is shown for a subset of rows, as once, few, many or a class of expanded clone.

NA,TRBD1,TRBV6-5,15,TRBJ2-2,TGTGCCAGCAGTAATACAGGGGGGAGCACCGGGGAGCTGTTTTTT,CASSNTGGSTGELFF
NA,TRBD2,TRBV5-1,15,TRBJ2-3,TGCGCCAGCAGCTCAGCGGGGGAAAGGGCAGATACGCAGTATTTT,CASSSAGERADTQYF
NA,NA,TRBV27,12,TRBJ1-6,TGTGCCAGCAGTTTCCCCGGTGCACCCCTCCACTTT,CASSFPGAPLHF
NA,NA,TRBV15,16,TRBJ1-6,TGTGCCACCAGCAGACGTATCCAGTTAAATAATTCACCCCTCCACTTT,CATSRRIQLNNSPLHF
NA,NA,TRBV7-9,13,TRBJ1-2,TGTGCCAGCAGCTCGACAGGCCATTATGGCTACACCTTC,CASSSTGHYGYTF
NA,NA,TRBV4-2,14,TRBJ1-2,TGTGCCAGCAGCCAAGGATGGGGGGTTTATGGCTACACCTTC,CASSQGWGVYGYTF
once,TRBD1,TRBV5-4,17,TRBJ2-7,TGTGCCAGCAGCTTTGGGCCCCCAGGGGGCGCGTCCTACGAGCAGTACTTC,CASSFGPPGGASYEQYF
NA,TRBD1,TRBV5-1,15,TRBJ2-7,TGCGCCAGCAGCTTCGGGACAGGGAAGTCCTACGAGCAGTACTTC,CASSFGTGKSYEQYF
NA,TRBD1,TRBV5-1,16,TRBJ2-7,TGCGCCAGCAGCTTGGGTTACTTGAGGGGGCCCCACGAGCAGTACTTC,CASSLGYLRGPHEQYF
NA,NA,TRBV7-9,15,TRBJ2-5,TGTGCCAGCAGCCCCGAGATCATAGCGGAGAGGACCCAGTACTTC,CASSPEIIAERTQYF
NA,TRBD2,TRBV6-5,13,TRBJ2-7,TGTGCCAGCCAGAACGGGGGGATCTACGAGCAGTACTTC,CASQNGGIYEQYF
NA,TRBD1,TRBV30,16,TRBJ1-4,TGTGCCTGGAGTGTAGATGGGACAGGGACTAATGAAAAACTGTTTTTT,CAWSVDGTGTNEKLFF
NA,NA,TRBV14,17,TRBJ2-6,TGTGCCAGCAGCCATCCCCAGTACGTCTCTGGGGCCAACGTCCTGACTTTC,CASSHPQYVSGANVLTF
NA,NA,TRBV5-5,13,TRBJ1-1,TGTGCCAGCAGCGTGACAGGGAACACTGAAGCTTTCTTT,CASSVTGNTEAFF
NA,NA,TRBV7-8,13,TRBJ2-2,TGTGCCAGCAGCTCTCCCGGGACCGGGGAGCTGTTTTTT,CASSSPGTGELFF
NA,TRBD2,TRBV7-2,17,TRBJ2-5,TGTGCCAGCAGCAAAAGACTAGCGGGAGGGCCGTGGGAGACCCAGTACTTC,CASSKRLAGGPWETQYF
NA,TRBD1,TRBV19,14,TRBJ1-1,TGTGCCAGTACCCTGGGGACAGTGAACACTGAAGCTTTCTTT,CASTLGTVNTEAFF
few,NA,TRBV29-1,13,TRBJ1-5,TGCAGCGTTCAAGGACAATTTGGTCAGCCCCAGCATTTT,CSVQGQFGQPQHF
NA,TRBD2,TRBV29-1,14,TRBJ2-5,TGCAGCGGGACTAGCGGGAGAGTCCAAGAGACCCAGTACTTC,CSGTSGRVQETQYF
once,NA,TRBV7-9,11,TRBJ2-1,TGTGCCAGCAGCTTAAGGGAGGAGCAGTTCTTC,CASSLREEQFF
NA,NA,TRBV5-1,16,TRBJ2-2,TGCGCCAGCAGCTTGGATGGCGGATCGAACACCGGGGAGCTGTTTTTT,CASSLDGGSNTGELFF
NA,NA,TRBV19,14,TRBJ2-6,TGTGCCAGTAGTGGACTTAACGGGGCCAACGTCCTGACTTTC,CASSGLNGANVLTF
NA,TRBD1,TRBV4-1,21,TRBJ1-5,TGCGCCAGCAGCCAAGATCTTGGGGGACAGGGTCCCTTTTATAGCAATCAGCCCCAGCATTTT,CASSQDLGGQGPFYSNQPQHF
NA,NA,TRBV12-3/TRBV12-4,12,TRBJ2-7,TGTGCCAGCAGCCGCAGGGGCTACGAGCAGTACTTC,CASSRRGYEQYF
few,NA,TRBV19,12,TRBJ1-5,TGTGCCAGCCGACAGATCAATCAGCCCCAGCATTTT,CASRQINQPQHF